This TCR beta chain was sequenced during a study of T-cell reconstitution after alpha-beta-depleted transplantation in children. This clonotype occurred many times. CDR3 size: 17 residues. The V end was cut by 5 bases, the J end by 0 bases, with 17 bases between. The TCRbeta library was prepared with unique molecular identifiers. A single record per CDR3 protein comes from TCRdb applying MiXCR to the PCR reads. The repertoire has more than 200,000 distinct CDR3 sequences, around 8.9% of them found once; the top ten carry approximately 4.7%. Sequenced here: PBMCs from the stem cell graft donor, sampled from the stem cell graft. This receptor was identified in a human donor who donated a stem cell graft to a child with SCID. This sequence joins TRBV12-3 or TRBV12-4 and TRBJ1-3; possibly TRBD1 for D (6 bases). This CDR3 is CASSPQGISLSGNTIYF. The CDR3 region has the DNA TGTGCCAGCAGTCCACAGGGTATTTCTCTCTCTGGAAACACCATATATTTT.